This entry concerns a single T cell receptor beta chain. The data stem from a study of a mutant IDH1 vaccine in newly diagnosed glioma. For the study at large: Receipt of radiotherapy, temozolomide, or both preceded the study, and most received both.

Sequenced by immunoSEQ multiplex PCR; TCRdb stores in-frame clones only, minus some. The sample carries about 98,000 clones, 70% to 90% recorded once. Germline lookup yields CDR1 MNHEY and CDR2 SMNVEV (reference sequence). The CDR3 length is 15 residues. The ends were cut back, 0 bases at V and 4 bases at J, with 10 bases in the middle. Described time point: baseline, week 1 (first vaccination visit). Described treatment: pre-vaccination baseline after standard-of-care therapy. The TCR originated in a woman aged 45-59 years with glioma. V and J are TRBV27 and TRBJ2-1; TRBD2 might be the D (6 bases). Here the sequenced sample was PBMCs, taken from a glioma patient treated with radiotherapy, temozolomide or both. In DNA, the CDR3 is TGTGCCAGCAGTTTATCTAGCGGTGTATACAATGAGCAGTTCTTC. It specifies CASSLSSGVYNEQFF.